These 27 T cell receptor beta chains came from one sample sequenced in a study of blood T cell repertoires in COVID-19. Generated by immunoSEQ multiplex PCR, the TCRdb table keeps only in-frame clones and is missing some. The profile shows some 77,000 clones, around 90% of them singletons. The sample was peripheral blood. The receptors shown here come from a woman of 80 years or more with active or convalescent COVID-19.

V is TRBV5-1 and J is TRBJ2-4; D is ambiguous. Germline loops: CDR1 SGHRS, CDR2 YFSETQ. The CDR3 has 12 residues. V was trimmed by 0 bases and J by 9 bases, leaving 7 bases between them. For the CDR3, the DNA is TGCGCCAGCAGCTTGGTCGGGTCCATTCAGTACTTC. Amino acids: CASSLVGSIQYF.

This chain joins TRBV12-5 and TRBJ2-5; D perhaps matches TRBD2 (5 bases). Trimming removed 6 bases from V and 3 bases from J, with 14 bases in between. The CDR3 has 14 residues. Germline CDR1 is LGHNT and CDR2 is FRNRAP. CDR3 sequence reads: CASGPGPEEETQYF. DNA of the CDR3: TGTGCTAGTGGCCCCGGCCCGGAGGAAGAGACCCAGTACTTC.

DNA of the CDR3: TGTGCCAGCAGCCCCGGACAGCTCCTCTATGGCTACACCTTC. This codes for CASSPGQLLYGYTF. The rearrangement uses TRBV7-2 and TRBJ1-2; D is perhaps TRBD1 (6 bases). Trimming took off 5 bases at V and 4 bases at J, with 14 bases between the two ends. Looked up from germline, CDR1 is SGHTA and CDR2 is FQGNSA. This CDR3 region has 14 residues.

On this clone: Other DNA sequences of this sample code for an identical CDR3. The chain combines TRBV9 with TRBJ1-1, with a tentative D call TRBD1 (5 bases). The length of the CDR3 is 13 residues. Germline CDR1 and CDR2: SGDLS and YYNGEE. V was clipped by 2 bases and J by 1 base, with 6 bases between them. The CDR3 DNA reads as TGTGCCAGCAGCGTTACAGGGAACACTGAAGCTTTCTTT. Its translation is CASSVTGNTEAFF.

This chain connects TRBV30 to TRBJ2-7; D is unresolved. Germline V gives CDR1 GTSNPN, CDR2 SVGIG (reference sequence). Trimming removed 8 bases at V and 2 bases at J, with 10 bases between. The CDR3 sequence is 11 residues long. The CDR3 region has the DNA TGTGCCGTGGGCCACACCTACGAGCAGTACTTC. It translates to CAVGHTYEQYF.

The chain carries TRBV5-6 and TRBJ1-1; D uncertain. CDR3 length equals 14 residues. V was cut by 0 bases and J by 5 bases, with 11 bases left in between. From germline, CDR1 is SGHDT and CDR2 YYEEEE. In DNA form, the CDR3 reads TGTGCCAGCAGCTTGGATTCAGGTTTAACTGAAGCTTTCTTT. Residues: CASSLDSGLTEAFF.

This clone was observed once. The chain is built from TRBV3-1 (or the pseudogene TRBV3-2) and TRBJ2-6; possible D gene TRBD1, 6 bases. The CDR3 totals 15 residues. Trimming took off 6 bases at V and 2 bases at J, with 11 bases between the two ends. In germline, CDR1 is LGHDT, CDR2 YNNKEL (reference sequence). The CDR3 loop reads CASSRAGAGANVLTF. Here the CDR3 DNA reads TGTGCCAGCAGTAGGGCAGGGGCTGGGGCCAACGTCCTGACTTTC.

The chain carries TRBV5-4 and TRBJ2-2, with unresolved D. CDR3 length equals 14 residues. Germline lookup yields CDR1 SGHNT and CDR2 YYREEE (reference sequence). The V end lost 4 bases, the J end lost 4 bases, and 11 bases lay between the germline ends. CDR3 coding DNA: TGTGCCAGCAGCCGAACCGCCAGCACCGGGGAGCTGTTTTTT. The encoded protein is CASSRTASTGELFF.

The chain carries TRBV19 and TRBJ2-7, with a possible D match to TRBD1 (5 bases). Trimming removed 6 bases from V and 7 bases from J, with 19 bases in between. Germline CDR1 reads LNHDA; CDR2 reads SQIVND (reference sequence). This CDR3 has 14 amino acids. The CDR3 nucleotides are TGTGCCAGTAGCTTTCAGGGCCTTCCAGGGGAGCAGTACTTC. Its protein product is CASSFQGLPGEQYF.

CDR3 in amino acids: CASSRGRGGNEQFF. For the CDR3, the DNA is TGTGCCAGCAGTCGCGGCAGAGGGGGCAATGAGCAGTTCTTC. This chain uses TRBV2 with TRBJ2-1; D is perhaps TRBD1 (6 bases). From germline, CDR1 is SNHLY and CDR2 FYNNEI. This CDR3 has 14 residues. The ends were cut back, 5 bases at V and 6 bases at J, with 14 bases in the middle. The full variable domain, with the rest looked up from reference TRBV2 and TRBJ2-1, is EPEVTQTPSHQVTQMGQEVILRCVPISNHLYFYWYRQILGQKVEFLVSFYNNEISEKSEIFDDQFSVERPDGSNFTLKIRSTKLEDSAMYFCASSRGRGGNEQFFGPGTRLTVL.

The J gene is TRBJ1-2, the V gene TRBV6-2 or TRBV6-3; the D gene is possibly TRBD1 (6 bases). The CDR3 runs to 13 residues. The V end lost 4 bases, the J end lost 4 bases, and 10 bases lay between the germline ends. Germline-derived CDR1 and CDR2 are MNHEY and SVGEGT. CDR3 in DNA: TGTGCCAGCAGTTCTGGACAGTCCTATGGCTACACCTTC. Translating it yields CASSSGQSYGYTF.

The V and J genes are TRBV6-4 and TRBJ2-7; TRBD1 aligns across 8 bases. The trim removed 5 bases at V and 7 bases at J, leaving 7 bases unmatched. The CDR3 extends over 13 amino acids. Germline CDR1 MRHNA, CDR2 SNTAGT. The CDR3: CASSPRQGLEQYF. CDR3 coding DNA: TGTGCCAGCAGTCCCAGACAGGGGTTAGAGCAGTACTTC.

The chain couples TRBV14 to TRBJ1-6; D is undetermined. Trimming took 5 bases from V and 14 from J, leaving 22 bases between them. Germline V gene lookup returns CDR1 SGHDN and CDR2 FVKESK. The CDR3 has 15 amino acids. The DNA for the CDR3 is TGTGCCAGCAGCTTTTCAGATTCTCAGGATTCGGCCCTCCACTTT. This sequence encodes CASSFSDSQDSALHF.

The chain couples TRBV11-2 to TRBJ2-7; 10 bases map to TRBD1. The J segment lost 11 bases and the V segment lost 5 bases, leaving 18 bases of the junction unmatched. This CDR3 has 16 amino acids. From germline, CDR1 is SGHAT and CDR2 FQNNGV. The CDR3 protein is CASSPPPGQGSLAKYF. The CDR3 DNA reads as TGTGCCAGCAGCCCACCCCCGGGACAGGGGTCGCTGGCAAAGTACTTC.

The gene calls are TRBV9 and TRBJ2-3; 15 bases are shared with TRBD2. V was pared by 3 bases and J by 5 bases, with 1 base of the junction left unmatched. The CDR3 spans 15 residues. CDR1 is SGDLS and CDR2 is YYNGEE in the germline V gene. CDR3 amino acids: CASSGTSGRGDTQYF. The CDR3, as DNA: TGTGCCAGCAGCGGGACTAGCGGGAGGGGAGATACGCAGTATTTT.

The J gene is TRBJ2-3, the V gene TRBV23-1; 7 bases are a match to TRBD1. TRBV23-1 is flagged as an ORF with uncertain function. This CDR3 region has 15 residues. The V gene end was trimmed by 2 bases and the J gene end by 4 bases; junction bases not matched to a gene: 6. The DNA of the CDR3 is TGCGCCAGCAGTCAAGCGACAGGGCGGTCAGATACGCAGTATTTT. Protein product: CASSQATGRSDTQYF.

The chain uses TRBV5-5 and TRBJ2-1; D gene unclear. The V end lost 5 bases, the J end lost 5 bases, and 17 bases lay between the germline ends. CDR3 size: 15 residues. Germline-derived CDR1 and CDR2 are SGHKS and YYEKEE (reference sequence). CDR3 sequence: CASSFQPIPNNEQFF. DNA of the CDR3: TGTGCCAGCAGTTTCCAACCTATCCCCAACAATGAGCAGTTCTTC.

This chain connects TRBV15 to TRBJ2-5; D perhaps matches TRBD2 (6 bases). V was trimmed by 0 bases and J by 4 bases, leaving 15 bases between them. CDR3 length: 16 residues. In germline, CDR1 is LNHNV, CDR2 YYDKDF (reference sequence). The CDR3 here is CATSRDLPGGTETQYF. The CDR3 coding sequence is TGTGCCACCAGCAGAGATCTCCCCGGGGGAACAGAGACCCAGTACTTC.

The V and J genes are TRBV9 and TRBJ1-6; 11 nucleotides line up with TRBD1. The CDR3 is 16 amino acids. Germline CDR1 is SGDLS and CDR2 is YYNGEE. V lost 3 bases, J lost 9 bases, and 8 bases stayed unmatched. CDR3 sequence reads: CASSAGQGASVSPLHF. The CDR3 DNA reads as TGTGCCAGCAGCGCCGGACAGGGGGCTTCAGTTTCACCCCTCCACTTT.

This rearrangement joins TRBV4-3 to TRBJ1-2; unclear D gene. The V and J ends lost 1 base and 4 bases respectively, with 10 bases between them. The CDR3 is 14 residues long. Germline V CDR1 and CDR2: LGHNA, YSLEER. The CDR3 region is CASSQGDGFYGYTF. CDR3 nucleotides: TGCGCCAGCAGCCAAGGTGACGGGTTCTATGGCTACACCTTC.

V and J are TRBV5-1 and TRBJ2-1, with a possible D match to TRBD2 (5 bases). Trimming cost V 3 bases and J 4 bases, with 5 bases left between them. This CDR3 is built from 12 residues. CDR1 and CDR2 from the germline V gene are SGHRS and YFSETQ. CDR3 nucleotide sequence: TGCGCCAGCAGCTGGACTTACAATGAGCAGTTCTTC. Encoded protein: CASSWTYNEQFF.

The CDR3 loop is CAISGPVAGGREMRSTQYF. DNA for the CDR3: TGTGCCATCAGTGGTCCTGTAGCGGGAGGGAGGGAAATGAGAAGTACGCAGTATTTT. The rearrangement uses TRBV10-3 and TRBJ2-3; 11 nucleotides align to TRBD2. V trimming: 4 bases; J trimming: 8 bases; junction bases outside the gene matches: 20. This CDR3 comprises 19 residues. Germline CDR1 ENHRY, CDR2 SYGVKD.

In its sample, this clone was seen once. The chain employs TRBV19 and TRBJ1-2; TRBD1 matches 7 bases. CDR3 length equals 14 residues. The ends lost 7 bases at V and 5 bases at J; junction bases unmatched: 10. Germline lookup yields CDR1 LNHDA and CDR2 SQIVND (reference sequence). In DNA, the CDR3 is TGTGCCAGTAACGAGTCCCGGGACAGATATGGCTACACCTTC. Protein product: CASNESRDRYGYTF.

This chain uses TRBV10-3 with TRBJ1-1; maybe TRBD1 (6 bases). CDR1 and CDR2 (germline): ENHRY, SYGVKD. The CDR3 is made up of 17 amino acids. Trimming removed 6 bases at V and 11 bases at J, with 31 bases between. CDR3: CAISDNTQGQMGRRAFF. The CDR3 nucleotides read TGTGCCATCAGCGATAATACTCAGGGGCAGATGGGACGGAGGGCTTTCTTT.

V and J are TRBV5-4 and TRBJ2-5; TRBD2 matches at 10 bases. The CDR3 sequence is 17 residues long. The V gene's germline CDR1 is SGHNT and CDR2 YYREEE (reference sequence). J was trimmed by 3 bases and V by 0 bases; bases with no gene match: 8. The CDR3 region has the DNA TGTGCCAGCAGCTTGGTACTAGCGGGGTCGTTGAAAGAGACCCAGTACTTC. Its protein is CASSLVLAGSLKETQYF.

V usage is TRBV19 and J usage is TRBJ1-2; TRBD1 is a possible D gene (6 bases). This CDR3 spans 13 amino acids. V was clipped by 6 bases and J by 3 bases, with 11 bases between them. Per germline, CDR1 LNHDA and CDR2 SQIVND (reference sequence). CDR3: CASRASGDYGYTF. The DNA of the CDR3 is TGTGCCAGTAGGGCCTCAGGGGACTATGGCTACACCTTC.

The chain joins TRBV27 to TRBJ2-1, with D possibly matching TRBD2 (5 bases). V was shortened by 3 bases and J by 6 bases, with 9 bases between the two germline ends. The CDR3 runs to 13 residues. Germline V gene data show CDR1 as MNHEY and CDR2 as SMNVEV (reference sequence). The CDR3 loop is CASSFFAGNEQFF. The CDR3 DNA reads TGTGCCAGCAGTTTTTTTGCGGGCAATGAGCAGTTCTTC.